This T cell receptor beta chain was profiled in a study of blood T cell repertoires in COVID-19. Study-level information: The United States, Italy and Spain were the sources of the acute and convalescent COVID-19 samples.

Trimming removed 7 bases from V and 2 bases from J; junction bases left unmatched: 8. The CDR3 covers 15 residues. Germline values: CDR1 MNHEY, CDR2 SMNVEV (reference sequence). The method was immunoSEQ multiplex PCR; TCRdb's version includes in-frame clones alone and lacks a portion of them. The table lists approximately 45,000 clones, around nine tenths of them singletons. The sequence was collected from a man aged 35 to 55 with COVID-19, enrolled during active disease. The sequenced material came from peripheral blood. The chain links TRBV27 to TRBJ2-7; 10 bases fit TRBD1. CDR3 bases: TGTGCCAGCAACCCTTCGGGACAGGGGACCTACGAGCAGTACTTC. It yields the protein CASNPSGQGTYEQYF.